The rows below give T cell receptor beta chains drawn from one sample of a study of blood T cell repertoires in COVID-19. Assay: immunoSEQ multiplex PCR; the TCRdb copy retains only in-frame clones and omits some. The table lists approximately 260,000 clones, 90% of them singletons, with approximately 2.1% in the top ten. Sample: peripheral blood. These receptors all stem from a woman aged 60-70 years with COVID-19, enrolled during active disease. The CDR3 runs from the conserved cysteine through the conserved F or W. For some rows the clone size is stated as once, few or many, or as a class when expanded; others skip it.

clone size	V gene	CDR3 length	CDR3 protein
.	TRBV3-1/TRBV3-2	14	CASSQGGMVEKLFF
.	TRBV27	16	CASSYTGFQYRSPLHF
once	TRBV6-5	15	CASSYFQGAQETQYF
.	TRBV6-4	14	CASKLAGGRYTQYF
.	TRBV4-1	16	CASSQVGQGARDTQYF
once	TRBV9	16	CASSVASSSYNSPLHF
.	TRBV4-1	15	CASSQVPSLNTEAFF
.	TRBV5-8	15	CASSSVPGGGTEAFF
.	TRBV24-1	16	CATRYSGQNMNTEAFF
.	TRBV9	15	CASSVQGDINQPQHF
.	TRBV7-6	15	CASSFGQTTNEKLFF
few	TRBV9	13	CASSASVLSEQYF
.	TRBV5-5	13	CASSLASGYEAFF
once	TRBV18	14	CASSPREQGAEAFF
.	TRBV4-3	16	CASSQQAQGAGNTIYF
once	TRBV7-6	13	CASSLYRDQPQHF
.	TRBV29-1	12	CSVASGNTEAFF